Listed below are T cell receptor beta chains from one sample, sequenced in a study of shared clonotypes between healthy human individuals. The assay was immunoSEQ multiplex PCR, and TCRdb's table has in-frame clones only and misses some. The sample shows 2.5 million or so clones, approximately 90% of them seen only once. Sequencing was performed on naive CD4+ T cells sorted from blood. Source of these receptors: a man aged 18 to 29 in good health. Each CDR3 is given with its conserved first and last residue. The D gene is left open where the match is weak. Part of the rows lack a size; the others show once, few, many or a class for expanded clones.

v_call,j_call,cdr3_length,d_call,clone_size,cdr3_nt,cdr3_aa
TRBV4-1,TRBJ2-1,16,TRBD2,NA,TGCGCCAGCAGCGCCGGCGGGGGTAGCTCCTACAATGAGCAGTTCTTC,CASSAGGGSSYNEQFF
TRBV14,TRBJ2-1,15,NA,NA,TGTGCCAGCAGCCAAAGCGTTAGCTCCTACAATGAGCAGTTCTTC,CASSQSVSSYNEQFF
TRBV18,TRBJ1-4,15,TRBD1,NA,TGTGCCAGCTCACCACAGGGGGCGTTAGACGAAAAACTGTTTTTT,CASSPQGALDEKLFF
TRBV6-5,TRBJ1-2,13,TRBD1,NA,TGTGCCAGCAAAGGGACAGGGTACTATGGCTACACCTTC,CASKGTGYYGYTF
TRBV19,TRBJ1-1,15,NA,NA,TGTGCCAGTAGTATAGAACTGGTGATGGGCACTGAAGCTTTCTTT,CASSIELVMGTEAFF
TRBV6-6,TRBJ2-3,11,NA,NA,TGTGCCAGCAGTACCCTAGATACGCAGTATTTT,CASSTLDTQYF
TRBV18,TRBJ2-3,15,NA,once,TGTGCCAGCTCACCTCCGGGGCCTAACACAGATACGCAGTATTTT,CASSPPGPNTDTQYF
TRBV19,TRBJ1-5,16,NA,NA,TGTGCCAGTAGTATTGGGGGACAAGAGGGCAATCAGCCCCAGCATTTT,CASSIGGQEGNQPQHF
TRBV19,TRBJ1-2,14,TRBD1,NA,TGTGCCAGTAGTCCCGGGACAGGGAACTATGGCTACACCTTC,CASSPGTGNYGYTF
TRBV28,TRBJ1-2,15,TRBD1,NA,TGTGCCAGCAGTTTGGGGTTTGGGCAGGGGGGTGGCTACACCTTC,CASSLGFGQGGGYTF
TRBV15,TRBJ2-7,15,NA,NA,TGTGCCACCAGCAGAGATGCAGCGAGCTCCTACGAGCAGTACTTC,CATSRDAASSYEQYF
TRBV10-2,TRBJ1-6,15,NA,NA,TGCGCCAGCAGTGAAGAAGGGGGCTATAATTCACCCCTCCACTTT,CASSEEGGYNSPLHF
TRBV10-1,TRBJ2-1,16,TRBD2,once,TGCGCCAGCAGTGGTAGCGGGAGGGGAAACTGGAATGAGCAGTTCTTC,CASSGSGRGNWNEQFF
TRBV5-1,TRBJ1-1,14,NA,few,TGCGCCAGCAGCTTTGCGGTGATGAACACTGAAGCTTTCTTT,CASSFAVMNTEAFF
TRBV30,TRBJ1-1,11,NA,NA,TGTGCCTGGAGTGTTGAAGGGGAAGCTTTCTTT,CAWSVEGEAFF
TRBV7-6,TRBJ2-3,15,NA,NA,TGTGCCAGCAGCTGGATGTTGGGAGGCACAGATACGCAGTATTTT,CASSWMLGGTDTQYF
TRBV25-1,TRBJ1-3,16,TRBD1,NA,TGTGCCAGCAGTGAATATCGTCCAGGGGGTACTGACACCATATATTTT,CASSEYRPGGTDTIYF
TRBV28,TRBJ1-5,16,TRBD1,NA,TGTGCCAGCAGTTTACTAGAGGGGGCTGGCAATCAGCCCCAGCATTTT,CASSLLEGAGNQPQHF
TRBV6-4,TRBJ1-6,15,TRBD1,NA,TGTGCCAGCAGCCCGGGGACAGGGCTATACTCACCCCTCCACTTT,CASSPGTGLYSPLHF
TRBV7-9,TRBJ2-3,14,NA,once,TGTGCCAGCATCCAGGGGGGGGCCCGGGATACGCAGTATTTT,CASIQGGARDTQYF
TRBV2,TRBJ1-6,15,NA,NA,TGTGCCCTAGCCCTAGGGAGCTCCTATAATTCACCCCTCCACTTT,CALALGSSYNSPLHF
TRBV4-1,TRBJ1-1,16,NA,NA,TGCGCCAGCAGCCAAAAAAGAGGGGGGATGAACACTGAAGCTTTCTTT,CASSQKRGGMNTEAFF